The 20 T cell receptor beta chains below were found in one sample sequenced in a study of blood T cells in healthy people across ages. PCR was performed a second time for about 6 to 12 cycles using a sample-barcoded 5' primer and a J-beta primer mix. TCRdb passed the 5' RACE reads through MiXCR, listing each CDR3 protein once. This table has some 1.8 million distinct CDR3 sequences, around 42% appearing once. The sequenced material came from blood. Source of these receptors: a human donor in good health.

The chain carries TRBV5-5 and TRBJ2-4; perhaps TRBD2 as D (5 bases). Germline V gives CDR1 SGHKS, CDR2 YYEKEE (reference sequence). This CDR3 contains 14 residues. Trimming took off 0 bases at V and 7 bases at J, with 11 bases between the two ends. CDR3 residues: CASSLVLRGNIQYF. The CDR3 nucleotides read TGTGCCAGCAGCTTGGTTTTGCGAGGGAACATTCAGTACTTC.

This clonotype was picked up many times. This rearrangement joins TRBV20-1 to TRBJ2-5; 11 nucleotides agree with TRBD2. The V segment lost 0 bases and the J segment 5 bases; nucleotides outside the gene matches: 11. CDR3 size: 17 residues. The germline CDR1 and CDR2 sequences are DFQATT and SNEGSKA (reference sequence). The CDR3 coding sequence is TGCAGTGCTAGAGATCCCCCGACTAGCGGGGCAAGGGAGACCCAGTACTTC. As protein: CSARDPPTSGARETQYF.

There are a few counts of this clonotype. This sequence joins TRBV7-9 and TRBJ2-1; D unclear. This CDR3 comprises 12 residues. Trimming took off 8 bases at V and 4 bases at J, with 9 bases between the two ends. Germline CDR1 SEHNR, CDR2 FQNEAQ (reference sequence). CDR3 nucleotides: TGTGCCAGCGGCCAATATTACAATGAGCAGTTCTTC. Its translation: CASGQYYNEQFF.

V usage is TRBV20-1 and J usage is TRBJ2-1; no clear D. The V end lost 3 bases, the J end lost 0 bases, and 6 bases lay between the germline ends. CDR3 length equals 13 residues. Germline-derived CDR1 and CDR2 are DFQATT and SNEGSKA (reference sequence). CDR3 amino acids: CSASQSSYNEQFF. In DNA, the CDR3 is TGCAGTGCTAGCCAGAGCTCCTACAATGAGCAGTTCTTC.

The chain employs TRBV5-1 and TRBJ1-2, with TRBD1 matching over 8 bases. The CDR3 totals 18 residues. Germline V lookup: CDR1 SGHRS, CDR2 YFSETQ. With V trimmed by 2 bases and J by 2 bases, 14 bases remained unmatched. CDR3 loop: CASSFMMIQGAPNYGYTF. CDR3 nucleotide sequence: TGCGCCAGCAGCTTCATGATGATTCAGGGGGCGCCCAACTATGGCTACACCTTC.

This clonotype was detected a few times. The chain joins TRBV14 to TRBJ1-2; D is ambiguous. Germline values: CDR1 SGHDN, CDR2 FVKESK. V was clipped by 0 bases and J by 1 base, with 18 bases between them. This CDR3 contains 18 residues. The CDR3 sequence is CASSQERLPSFHNYGYTF. In DNA, the CDR3 is TGTGCCAGCAGCCAAGAACGCTTGCCGAGCTTCCATAACTATGGCTACACCTTC. Combining the CDR3 with reference TRBV14 and TRBJ1-2 gives the whole variable domain EAGVTQFPSHSVIEKGQTVTLRCDPISGHDNLYWYRRVMGKEIKFLLHFVKESKQDESGMPNNRFLAERTGGTYSTLKVQPAELEDSGVYFCASSQERLPSFHNYGYTFGSGTRLTVV.

This clonotype was seen only a few times. The genes are TRBV20-1 and TRBJ1-2, with TRBD1 matching 7 bases. CDR3 length equals 14 residues. After removal of 6 bases from V and 6 bases from J, the junction contained 13 bases not matched to a gene. CDR1 and CDR2 from the germline V gene are DFQATT and SNEGSKA (reference sequence). The CDR3 is CSATRRGWENGYTF. CDR3 DNA sequence: TGCAGTGCAACTCGCAGGGGGTGGGAAAATGGCTACACCTTC.

The chain employs TRBV24-1 and TRBJ2-1, with D uncertain. In germline, CDR1 is KGHDR, CDR2 SFDVKD. V lost 0 bases, J lost 4 bases, and 6 bases lay in between. This CDR3 contains 14 residues. The chain's CDR3 is CATSDLSDYNEQFF. The CDR3 DNA reads TGTGCCACCAGTGATTTGAGCGATTACAATGAGCAGTTCTTC.

This chain links TRBV20-1 with TRBJ2-5, with TRBD2 identical over 10 bases. From germline, CDR1 is DFQATT and CDR2 SNEGSKA (reference sequence). Trimming took 3 bases from V and 2 from J; bases not matched to a gene: 6. CDR3 size: 15 residues. CDR3 residues: CSARGTSEVQETQYF. The DNA for the CDR3 is TGCAGTGCTAGGGGGACTAGCGAGGTACAAGAGACCCAGTACTTC.

The rearrangement joins TRBV7-9 to TRBJ1-2; TRBD1 matches 7 bases. This CDR3 has 15 amino acids. Trimming took 4 bases from V and 8 from J; bases not matched to a gene: 13. CDR1 is SEHNR, CDR2 FQNEAQ, per germline (reference sequence). The CDR3: CASSSPNEGARGYTF. The CDR3, as DNA: TGTGCCAGCAGCTCTCCGAATGAGGGGGCGCGAGGCTACACCTTC.

Only a few counts were recorded for this clonotype. V and J are TRBV2 and TRBJ2-1; D uncertain. Deletions cut 0 bases from V and 4 bases from J, with 10 bases between. Germline values: CDR1 SNHLY, CDR2 FYNNEI. The CDR3 length is 15 residues. The CDR3 loop reads CASSEALRKYNEQFF. DNA for the CDR3: TGTGCCAGCAGTGAAGCGCTTCGAAAATACAATGAGCAGTTCTTC.

A note on this clonotype: One junction end disagrees with the germline gene, perhaps due to a read error. This sequence joins TRBV29-1 and TRBJ2-5; D uncertain. The germline gives CDR1 SQVTM, CDR2 ANQGSEA. The CDR3 totals 12 residues. CDR3 sequence (DNA): TGCAGCGTTGGGTTCAGCCAAGAGATCCAGTACTTC. Translated: CSVGFSQEIQYF.

The CDR3 bases are TGTGCCAGCAGCGTCGGTGGGGTGTATGAGCAGTTCTTC. Translation: CASSVGGVYEQFF. The chain employs TRBV9 and TRBJ2-1; D is unclear. V shed 2 bases and J shed 8 bases, with 11 bases lying between them. CDR1 and CDR2 (germline): SGDLS, YYNGEE. The CDR3 is made up of 13 amino acids.

V and J are TRBV24-1 and TRBJ1-6; 7 bases are shared with TRBD1. Germline V gives CDR1 KGHDR, CDR2 SFDVKD. The CDR3 consists of 14 residues. With 4 bases clipped from V and 10 bases from J, the junction kept 6 bases outside the gene matches. CDR3 nucleotide sequence: TGTGCCACCAGTGACTCTACAGGGGACTCACCCCTCCACTTT. Its translation: CATSDSTGDSPLHF.

The CDR3 protein is CSVRTGLEQYF. The CDR3 nucleotides read TGCAGCGTTAGGACGGGCTTGGAGCAGTACTTC. The genes are TRBV29-1 and TRBJ2-5, with D uncertain. Germline CDR1 is SQVTM and CDR2 is ANQGSEA. The length of the CDR3 is 11 residues. Trimming cost V 5 bases and J 11 bases, with 15 bases left between them.

Only a few counts were recorded for this clonotype. For the CDR3, the DNA is TGTGCCAGCAGTCAACAGGGTCCGAGTTACAATGAGCAGTTCTTC. Translation gives CASSQQGPSYNEQFF. The chain uses TRBV12-3 or TRBV12-4 and TRBJ2-1, with TRBD1 as a possible D gene (6 bases). Deletions cut 5 bases from V and 4 bases from J, with 15 bases between. The CDR3 extends over 15 amino acids.

This clonotype has just one count. The chain joins TRBV13 to TRBJ1-3; D ambiguous. Germline CDR1 and CDR2: PRHDT and FYEKMQ (reference sequence). This CDR3 contains 12 residues. V lost 5 bases to trimming and J lost 4 bases, with 6 bases between them. Here the CDR3 reads CASSQDGNTIYF. CDR3 DNA: TGTGCCAGCAGCCAAGACGGAAACACCATATATTTT. Complete variable domain (other parts from reference TRBV13 and TRBJ1-3): AAGVIQSPRHLIKEKRETATLKCYPIPRHDTVYWYQQGPGQDPQFLISFYEKMQSDKGSIPDRFSAQQFSDYHSELNMSSLELGDSALYFCASSQDGNTIYFGEGSWLTVV.

The genes are TRBV27 and TRBJ2-5; 11 bases line up with TRBD1. The J call is doubtful: the DNA matches TRBJ2-7 better. Per the germline V gene, CDR1 is MNHEY and CDR2 is SMNVEV (reference sequence). This CDR3 spans 14 amino acids. The CDR3 DNA sequence: TGTGCCAGCAGGGGAGGGACAGGGGGTTACGAGCAGTACTTC. As protein: CASRGGTGGYEQYF.

The gene calls are TRBV5-1 and TRBJ2-7, with D uncertain. Germline CDR1 is SGHRS and CDR2 is YFSETQ. The length of the CDR3 is 15 residues. Trimming took off 0 bases at V and 2 bases at J, with 12 bases between the two ends. The CDR3 DNA reads TGCGCCAGCAGCTTGGATCACAGTGGGCCCTACGAGCAGTACTTC. Its protein product is CASSLDHSGPYEQYF.

This chain joins TRBV28 and TRBJ1-1; unclear D gene. The germline V gene has CDR1 MDHEN and CDR2 SYDVKM. V shed 3 bases and J shed 1 base, with 15 bases lying between them. This CDR3 comprises 16 residues. The CDR3 sequence is CASSFPAVSKNTEAFF. As DNA, the CDR3 is TGTGCCAGCAGTTTTCCCGCCGTCAGTAAGAACACTGAAGCTTTCTTT.